This TCR beta chain came from a study of CXCR3-negative and CXCR3-positive naive CD8 T cells. Study-wide context: There were around 140 million TRB reads altogether, and each library had about 1.5 +/- 0.3 million of them.

Remarks on this clonotype: Its antigen is unknown.

Triplicate sorting captured roughly 300,000 cells each from every CD8+ T cell subset. Preparation of TRB cDNA libraries relied on 5' RACE carrying UMI labels. From its re-call of the 5' RACE reads, TCRdb lists each CDR3 protein once, without DNA. The table lists about 150,000 distinct CDR3 sequences. Study results and limitations: Memory cells diverged, while naive CXCR3-positive and CXCR3-negative cells had similar TRBV-TRBJ usage. Diversity ran similarly high across both naive subsets but far lower in memory CD8+ cells. Comparison of naive cells showed more hydrophobic TRB CDR3s in CXCR3-positive than in CXCR3-negative naive cells.

This clonotype was sampled from a human donor in good health. Some clones in this sample may be carry-over from other donors' samples. The sequencing input was naive CXCR3+ CD8+ T cells from blood. The subset denotes: CD45RO-CCR7+CD27+CD95- naive CD8+ T cells expressing CXCR3 (TNR3+).

This chain's CDR3 is CARSPVRPEETQYF. This chain connects TRBV7-2 to TRBJ2-5; as DNA is missing, the TRBD1 call by TCRdb cannot be tested. Germline-derived CDR1 and CDR2 are SGHTA and FQGNSA. This CDR3 contains 14 residues.